The 27 T cell receptor beta chains below were found in one sample sequenced in a study of T cells in Graves' hyperthyroidism and ophthalmopathy. Amplification yielded TCR beta CDR3 regions, with RNA transcripts as the source. First-round RT-PCR targeting the TCR CDR3 was performed with the HTBI primer set. TCRdb independently ran MiXCR on the multiplex PCR reads; one entry per CDR3 protein. The profile shows about 350,000 distinct CDR3 sequences, around 13% of them singletons. Material for sequencing was blood. Source of these receptors: a woman in her twenties or thirties with Graves' hyperthyroidism.

The rearrangement links TRBV19 to TRBJ2-1; the D gene is possibly TRBD2 (5 bases). Germline values: CDR1 LNHDA, CDR2 SQIVND (reference sequence). V gave up 3 bases and J gave up 0 bases, with 12 bases separating them. The length of the CDR3 is 16 residues. The CDR3 nucleotides are TGTGCCAGTAGTATCGTGCCGGGAACCTCCTACAATGAGCAGTTCTTC. This encodes CASSIVPGTSYNEQFF.

This clonotype was seen many times. This sequence joins TRBV7-9 and TRBJ2-5; D not resolved. This CDR3 region has 12 residues. The germline gives CDR1 SEHNR, CDR2 FQNEAQ (reference sequence). The V and J ends lost 2 bases and 3 bases respectively, with 4 bases between them. CDR3 sequence (DNA): TGTGCCAGCAGCTTAACAGAAGAGACCCAGTACTTC. This translates into CASSLTEETQYF.

This clonotype was observed a handful of times. DNA for the CDR3: TGCGCCAGCAGCTGGGACCCTAGCGGGAGGAGAATTAGCACAGATACGCAGTATTTT. Protein sequence: CASSWDPSGRRISTDTQYF. The chain couples TRBV5-1 to TRBJ2-3; 11 bases are shared with TRBD2. V was pared by 3 bases and J by 0 bases, with 12 bases of the junction left unmatched. Germline-derived CDR1 and CDR2 are SGHRS and YFSETQ. This CDR3 is 19 amino acids long.

There are many counts of this clonotype. The chain links TRBV28 to TRBJ1-2, with D possibly being TRBD1 (5 bases). Trimming removed 3 bases at V and 7 bases at J, with 12 bases between. The CDR3 loop spans 13 amino acids. Germline values: CDR1 MDHEN, CDR2 SYDVKM. This CDR3 is CASSLGVGIGYTF. In DNA form, the CDR3 reads TGTGCCAGCAGTTTGGGGGTAGGGATTGGCTACACCTTC.

CDR3 sequence (DNA): TGTGCCACCAGTGCGAGCGGGAGGGCTCACAATGAGCAGTTCTTC. It encodes CATSASGRAHNEQFF. This chain links TRBV24-1 with TRBJ2-1; TRBD2 aligns across 10 bases. There are 15 residues in the CDR3. V lost 5 bases to trimming and J lost 5 bases; unmatched junction nucleotides: 5. CDR1 KGHDR and CDR2 SFDVKD come from the germline V gene.

The table lists this clonotype with a few counts. The rearrangement uses TRBV7-9 and TRBJ2-5; 12 bases map to TRBD2. This CDR3 spans 16 amino acids. Germline CDR1 and CDR2: SEHNR and FQNEAQ (reference sequence). J gave up 5 bases and V 0 bases, and 4 bases lay outside the gene matches. The CDR3: CASSLALGLAGETQYF. The CDR3 DNA sequence: TGTGCCAGCAGCTTAGCGCTTGGACTAGCGGGGGAGACCCAGTACTTC.

The chain joins TRBV30 to TRBJ2-1; weak D call: TRBD2 (6 bases). The V gene lost 8 bases and the J gene lost 2 bases, with 13 bases spanning the gap. The CDR3 length is 13 residues. CDR1 GTSNPN and CDR2 SVGIG come from the germline V gene (reference sequence). In nucleotides, the CDR3 is TGTGCCGGATCTAGCGTAGCCTACAATGAGCAGTTCTTC. Amino acids: CAGSSVAYNEQFF.

This clonotype came up a few times. J is TRBJ2-5 and V is TRBV6-2 or TRBV6-3; possibly TRBD2 for D (5 bases). V was clipped by 5 bases and J by 1 base, with 17 bases between them. Germline CDR1 and CDR2: MNHEY and SVGEGT. This CDR3 spans 16 amino acids. CDR3: CASSGHQSGIQETQYF. The CDR3 DNA is TGTGCCAGCAGTGGCCATCAGTCGGGGATCCAAGAGACCCAGTACTTC.

This clonotype was recorded a few times. The chain couples TRBV29-1 to TRBJ2-5, with a weak D call TRBD2 (7 bases). V lost 3 bases and J 5 bases, leaving 10 bases between the germline ends. This CDR3 has 12 amino acids. Germline V gene data show CDR1 as SQVTM and CDR2 as ANQGSEA. The CDR3: CSVEGGAETQYF. The CDR3 coding sequence is TGCAGCGTTGAGGGGGGGGCCGAGACCCAGTACTTC.

The J gene is TRBJ2-2, the V gene TRBV30, with D possibly being TRBD1 (5 bases). Trimming stripped 1 base from V and 5 bases from J, with 14 bases between. Looked up from germline, CDR1 is GTSNPN and CDR2 is SVGIG (reference sequence). CDR3 length equals 15 residues. This CDR3 reads CAWSGGRARTGELFF. The CDR3 nucleotides are TGTGCCTGGAGTGGGGGCAGGGCTAGGACCGGGGAGCTGTTTTTT.

This clonotype was recorded a few times. The chain uses TRBV4-3 and TRBJ1-5; D is unresolved. CDR1 and CDR2 from the germline V gene are LGHNA and YSLEER. CDR3 length: 13 residues. Deletions cut 0 bases from V and 6 bases from J, with 6 bases between. Written as DNA, the CDR3 is TGCGCCAGCAGCCAAGATATGGGTCAGCCCCAGCATTTT. Translating it yields CASSQDMGQPQHF.

Many counts were recorded for this clonotype. V and J are TRBV7-8 and TRBJ2-2; D might be TRBD1 (5 bases). CDR1 SGHVS and CDR2 FQNEAQ come from the germline V gene. The CDR3 runs to 17 residues. V lost 2 bases to trimming and J lost 0 bases, with 13 bases between them. The CDR3 sequence is CASSLNPDTPNTGELFF. The CDR3 DNA sequence: TGTGCCAGCAGCTTAAATCCGGACACACCGAACACCGGGGAGCTGTTTTTT.

This clonotype has a handful of counts. The chain joins TRBV11-1 to TRBJ2-5, with D uncertain. The CDR3 spans 13 residues. Per germline, CDR1 SGHAT and CDR2 FQDESV (reference sequence). Deletions cut 6 bases from V and 3 bases from J, with 11 bases between. CDR3 DNA: TGTGCCAGCAGACCCCACCCCGAAGAGACCCAGTACTTC. Translating gives CASRPHPEETQYF.

The sample holds many counts of this clonotype. The chain recombines TRBV2 with TRBJ2-3; D is uncertain. This CDR3 contains 13 residues. CDR1 is SNHLY, CDR2 FYNNEI, per germline. V was cut by 4 bases and J by 2 bases, with 7 bases left in between. CDR3 protein: CASSGRPTDTQYF. Here the CDR3 DNA reads TGTGCCAGCAGTGGAAGGCCCACAGATACGCAGTATTTT.

At least ten counts were recorded for this clonotype. The V gene is TRBV7-2, the J gene TRBJ2-1; possible D gene TRBD2, 6 bases. The V gene's germline CDR1 is SGHTA and CDR2 FQGNSA. This CDR3 comprises 15 residues. Between the trimmed V and J ends, which lost 1 base and 2 bases, there was a span of 9 bases. In DNA, the CDR3 is TGTGCCAGCAGCTTAGACGGAGGGGCCTACAATGAGCAGTTCTTC. Translation: CASSLDGGAYNEQFF. Combining the CDR3 with reference TRBV7-2 and TRBJ2-1 gives the whole variable domain GAGVSQSPSNKVTEKGKDVELRCDPISGHTALYWYRQSLGQGLEFLIYFQGNSAPDKSGLPSDRFSAERTGGSVSTLTIQRTQQEDSAVYLCASSLDGGAYNEQFFGPGTRLTVL.

This clonotype came up a few times. The gene calls are TRBV20-1 and TRBJ2-1; D is ambiguous. The germline gives CDR1 DFQATT, CDR2 SNEGSKA (reference sequence). This CDR3 has 14 amino acids. Trimming cost V 3 bases and J 4 bases, with 13 bases left between them. DNA of the CDR3: TGCAGTGCTAGTGACCGGGCACGATACAATGAGCAGTTCTTC. Encoded protein: CSASDRARYNEQFF.

This clonotype was observed many times. CDR3 in DNA: TGTGCCAGCAGCTTGGACGATAATGAAAAACTGTTTTTT. Translated, it gives CASSLDDNEKLFF. This chain joins TRBV7-2 and TRBJ1-4; unclear D gene. CDR1 SGHTA and CDR2 FQGNSA come from the germline V gene. V dropped 3 bases and J dropped 4 bases, with 6 bases sitting between them. This CDR3 has 13 amino acids.

CDR3 sequence (DNA): TGTGCCAGCAGCTCCATGGCGCGGTCCGGGGAGCTGTTTTTT. It translates to CASSSMARSGELFF. This rearrangement joins TRBV7-9 to TRBJ2-2; D not resolved. The CDR3 extends over 14 amino acids. CDR1 and CDR2 from the germline V gene are SEHNR and FQNEAQ (reference sequence). Trimming took 4 bases from V and 6 from J, leaving 12 bases between them.

The V call is TRBV6-2 or TRBV6-3, the J call TRBJ2-7; TRBD1 matches 9 bases. Germline assignment: CDR1 MNHEY and CDR2 SVGEGT. Losses at the gene ends were 6 bases for V and 2 bases for J; bases not matched to a gene: 8. This CDR3 has 15 residues. This CDR3 is CASRGQGQGPYEQYF. The CDR3 bases are TGTGCCAGCAGGGGACAGGGACAGGGCCCCTACGAGCAGTACTTC.

This clonotype was counted a few times. V is TRBV7-6 and J is TRBJ2-7; 8 nucleotides line up with TRBD2. CDR1 SGHVS and CDR2 FNYEAQ come from the germline V gene. The CDR3 extends over 16 amino acids. J gave up 2 bases and V 5 bases, and 11 bases lay outside the gene matches. CDR3 sequence: CASSPTLGGRTYEQYF. In DNA form, the CDR3 reads TGTGCCAGCAGCCCCACCTTAGGCGGGAGGACCTACGAGCAGTACTTC.

The genes are TRBV20-1 and TRBJ2-2, with unresolved D. This CDR3 spans 13 amino acids. V dropped 6 bases and J dropped 1 base, with 9 bases sitting between them. The V gene's germline CDR1 is DFQATT and CDR2 SNEGSKA (reference sequence). CDR3 sequence (DNA): TGCAGTGCCGAAACAGTGAACACCGGGGAGCTGTTTTTT. It encodes CSAETVNTGELFF.

This clonotype was found a few times. A much larger clone is a single base away; this may be a read error. The chain combines TRBV24-1 with TRBJ1-2, with D tentatively TRBD1 (6 bases). With 4 bases removed from V and 12 bases from J, the gap between germline ends came to 20 bases. There are 14 residues in the CDR3. Germline CDR1 and CDR2: KGHDR and SFDVKD. CDR3 DNA sequence: TGTGCCACCAGTGACCCCCCTGGACAGCTAGGCCACACCTTC. This translates into CATSDPPGQLGHTF.

This clonotype was recorded many times. The chain joins TRBV7-9 to TRBJ2-1, with 11 bases matching TRBD2. The germline V gene has CDR1 SEHNR and CDR2 FQNEAQ (reference sequence). With V trimmed by 4 bases and J by 7 bases, 12 bases remained unmatched. The CDR3 runs to 17 residues. The CDR3 bases are TGTGCCAGCAGCTCCCGACTTAGCGGGAGGGCCGGGAATGAGCAGTTCTTC. Its protein is CASSSRLSGRAGNEQFF.

This clonotype occurred many times. The chain is built from TRBV7-9 and TRBJ1-1; maybe TRBD1 (5 bases). Germline assignment: CDR1 SEHNR and CDR2 FQNEAQ (reference sequence). The CDR3 covers 11 residues. Trimming pared 6 bases from V and 7 bases from J, leaving 9 bases between. The CDR3 sequence: CASRRGGEAFF. CDR3 coding DNA: TGTGCCAGCAGAAGGGGTGGTGAAGCTTTCTTT.

This clonotype was counted a few times. The rearrangement uses TRBV15 and TRBJ2-7; possible D gene TRBD2, 5 bases. CDR1 and CDR2 (germline): LNHNV, YYDKDF (reference sequence). The CDR3 length is 13 residues. V lost 6 bases, J lost 3 bases, and 12 bases lay in between. CDR3 coding DNA: TGTGCCACCAGAGCCCGGGAAAACTACGAGCAGTACTTC. Amino acid sequence: CATRARENYEQYF. The full variable domain, completed using reference TRBV15 and TRBJ2-7, is DAMVIQNPRYQVTQFGKPVTLSCSQTLNHNVMYWYQQKSSQAPKLLFHYYDKDFNNEADTPDNFQSRRPNTSFCFLDIRSPGLGDTAMYLCATRARENYEQYFGPGTRLTVT.

This clonotype has a count of ten or more. This chain joins TRBV6-1 and TRBJ1-4; D gene ambiguous. CDR3 length: 15 residues. V lost 4 bases and J lost 0, with 9 bases in between. The germline gives CDR1 MNHNS, CDR2 SASEGT. The CDR3 coding sequence is TGTGCCAGCAGTGCCGACGCTGCAACTAATGAAAAACTGTTTTTT. Its translation is CASSADAATNEKLFF.

This clonotype showed up just a few times. The chain links TRBV7-6 to TRBJ2-7; D uncertain. V lost 2 bases to trimming and J lost 6 bases, with 11 bases between them. The germline V gene encodes CDR1 SGHVS and CDR2 FNYEAQ. CDR3 length: 13 residues. CDR3 region: CASSLSRTTEQYF. Here the CDR3 DNA reads TGTGCCAGCAGCTTAAGTCGGACGACCGAGCAGTACTTC.